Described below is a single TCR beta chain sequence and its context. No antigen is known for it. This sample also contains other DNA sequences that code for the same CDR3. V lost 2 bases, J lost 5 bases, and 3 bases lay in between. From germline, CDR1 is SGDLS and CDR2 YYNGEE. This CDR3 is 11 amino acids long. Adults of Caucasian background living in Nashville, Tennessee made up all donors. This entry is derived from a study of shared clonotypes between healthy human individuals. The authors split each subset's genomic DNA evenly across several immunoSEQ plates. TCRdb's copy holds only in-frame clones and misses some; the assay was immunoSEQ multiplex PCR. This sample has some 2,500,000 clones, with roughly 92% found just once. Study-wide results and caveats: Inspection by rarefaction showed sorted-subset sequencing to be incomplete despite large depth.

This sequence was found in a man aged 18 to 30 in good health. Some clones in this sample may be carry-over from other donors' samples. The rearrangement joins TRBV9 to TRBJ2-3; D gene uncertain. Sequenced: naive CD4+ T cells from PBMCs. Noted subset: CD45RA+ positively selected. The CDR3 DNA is TGTGCCAGCAGCGTGTTAGATACGCAGTATTTT. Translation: CASSVLDTQYF. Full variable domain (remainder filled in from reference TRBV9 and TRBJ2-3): DSGVTQTPKHLITATGQRVTLRCSPRSGDLSVYWYQQSLDQGLQFLIQYYNGEERAKGNILERFSAQQFPDLHSELNLSSLELGDSALYFCASSVLDTQYFGPGTRLTVL.